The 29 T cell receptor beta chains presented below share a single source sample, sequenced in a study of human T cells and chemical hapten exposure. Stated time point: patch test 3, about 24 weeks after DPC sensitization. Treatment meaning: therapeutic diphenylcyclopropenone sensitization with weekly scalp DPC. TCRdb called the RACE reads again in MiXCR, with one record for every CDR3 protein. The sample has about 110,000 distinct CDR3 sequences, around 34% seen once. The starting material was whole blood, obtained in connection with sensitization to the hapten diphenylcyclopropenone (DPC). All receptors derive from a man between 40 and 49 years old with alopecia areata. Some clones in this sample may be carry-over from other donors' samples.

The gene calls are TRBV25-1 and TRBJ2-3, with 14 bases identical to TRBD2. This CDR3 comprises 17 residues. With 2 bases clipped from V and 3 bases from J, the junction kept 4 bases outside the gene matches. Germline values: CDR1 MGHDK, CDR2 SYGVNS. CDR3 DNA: TGTGCCAGCAGTGAACCCGGACTAGCGGGAGGTACAGATACGCAGTATTTT. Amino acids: CASSEPGLAGGTDTQYF. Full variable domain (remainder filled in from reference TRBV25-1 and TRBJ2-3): EADIYQTPRYLVIGTGKKITLECSQTMGHDKMYWYQQDPGMELHLIHYSYGVNSTEKGDLSSESTVSRIRTEHFPLTLESARPSHTSQYLCASSEPGLAGGTDTQYFGPGTRLTVL.

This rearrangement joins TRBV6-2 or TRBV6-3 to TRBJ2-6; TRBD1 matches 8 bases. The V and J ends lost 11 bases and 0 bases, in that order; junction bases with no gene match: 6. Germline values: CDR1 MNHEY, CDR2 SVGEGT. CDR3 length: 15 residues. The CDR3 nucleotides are TGTGCCTGCCGGGACAGGAGCTCTGGGGCCAACGTCCTGACTTTC. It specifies CACRDRSSGANVLTF.

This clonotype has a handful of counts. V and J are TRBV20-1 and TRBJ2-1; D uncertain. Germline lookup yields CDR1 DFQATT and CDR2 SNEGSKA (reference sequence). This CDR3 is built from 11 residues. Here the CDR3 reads CSGPLWDEQFF. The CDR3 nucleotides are TGCAGCGGACCCCTTTGGGATGAGCAGTTCTTC.

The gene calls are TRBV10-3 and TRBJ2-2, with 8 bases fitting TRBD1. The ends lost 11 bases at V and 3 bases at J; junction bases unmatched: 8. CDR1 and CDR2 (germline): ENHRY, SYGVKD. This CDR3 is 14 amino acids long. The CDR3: CAAEGTGDTGELFF. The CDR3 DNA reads TGTGCCGCGGAGGGGACAGGAGACACCGGGGAGCTGTTTTTT.

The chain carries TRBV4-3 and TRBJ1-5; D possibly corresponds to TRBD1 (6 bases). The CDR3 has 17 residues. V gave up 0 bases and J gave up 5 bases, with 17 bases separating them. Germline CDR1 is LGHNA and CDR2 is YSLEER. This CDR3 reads CASSQDIGGRSDQPQHF. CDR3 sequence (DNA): TGCGCCAGCAGCCAAGATATCGGGGGGCGCTCGGATCAGCCCCAGCATTTT.

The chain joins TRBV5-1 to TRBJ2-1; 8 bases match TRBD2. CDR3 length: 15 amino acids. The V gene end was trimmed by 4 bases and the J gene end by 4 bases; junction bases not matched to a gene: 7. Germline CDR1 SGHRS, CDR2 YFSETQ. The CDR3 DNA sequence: TGCGCCAGCAGCCTACTAGCGGAAACGTACAATGAGCAGTTCTTC. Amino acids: CASSLLAETYNEQFF. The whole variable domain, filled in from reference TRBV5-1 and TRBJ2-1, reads KAGVTQTPRYLIKTRGQQVTLSCSPISGHRSVSWYQQTPGQGLQFLFEYFSETQRNKGNFPGRFSGRQFSNSRSEMNVSTLELGDSALYLCASSLLAETYNEQFFGPGTRLTVL.

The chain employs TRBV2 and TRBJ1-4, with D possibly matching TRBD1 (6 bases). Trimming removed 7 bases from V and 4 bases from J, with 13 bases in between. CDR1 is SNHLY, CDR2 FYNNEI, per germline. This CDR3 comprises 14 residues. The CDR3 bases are TGTGCCAGCAAGACCGGACAGTTTAATGAAAAACTGTTTTTT. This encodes CASKTGQFNEKLFF.

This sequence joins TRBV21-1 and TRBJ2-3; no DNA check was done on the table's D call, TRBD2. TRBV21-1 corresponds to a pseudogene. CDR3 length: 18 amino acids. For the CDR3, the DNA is TGTGCCAGCGGATTAAGGAGAAAGGCGGGAGGGAGCACAGATACGCAGTATTTT. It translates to CASGLRRKAGGSTDTQYF.

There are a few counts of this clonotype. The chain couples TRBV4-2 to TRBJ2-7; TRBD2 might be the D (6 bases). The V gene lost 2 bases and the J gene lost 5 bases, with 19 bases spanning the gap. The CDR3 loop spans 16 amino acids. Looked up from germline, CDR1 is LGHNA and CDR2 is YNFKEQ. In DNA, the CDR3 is TGTGCCAGCAGCCAATCATCGCTTGCCGGGAGTCACGAGCAGTACTTC. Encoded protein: CASSQSSLAGSHEQYF.

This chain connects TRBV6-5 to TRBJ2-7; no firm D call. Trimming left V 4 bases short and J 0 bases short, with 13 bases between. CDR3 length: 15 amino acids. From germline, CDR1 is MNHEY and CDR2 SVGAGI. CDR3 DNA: TGTGCCAGCAGTTCGTCTTCCCCGAGCTCCTACGAGCAGTACTTC. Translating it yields CASSSSSPSSYEQYF.

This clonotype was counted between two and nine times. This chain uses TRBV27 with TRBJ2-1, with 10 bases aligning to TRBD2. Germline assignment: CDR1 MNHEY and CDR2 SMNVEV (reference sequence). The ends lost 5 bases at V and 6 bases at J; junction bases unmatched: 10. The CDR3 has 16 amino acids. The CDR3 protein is CASSTSAGGPGNEQFF. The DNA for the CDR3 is TGTGCCAGCAGTACCTCAGCGGGAGGGCCGGGCAATGAGCAGTTCTTC.

CDR3 sequence: CSARVGSGRISTDTQYF. In DNA form, the CDR3 reads TGCAGTGCTAGAGTGGGTAGCGGGAGGATAAGCACAGATACGCAGTATTTT. The chain combines TRBV20-1 with TRBJ2-3; TRBD2 matches 10 bases. J gave up 0 bases and V 1 base, and 7 bases lay outside the gene matches. This CDR3 region has 17 residues. Germline values: CDR1 DFQATT, CDR2 SNEGSKA (reference sequence).

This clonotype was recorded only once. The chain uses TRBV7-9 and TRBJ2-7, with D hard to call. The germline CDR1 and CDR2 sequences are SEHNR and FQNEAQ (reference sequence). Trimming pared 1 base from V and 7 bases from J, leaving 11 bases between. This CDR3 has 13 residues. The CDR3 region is CASSLEREAEQYV. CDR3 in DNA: TGTGCCAGCAGCTTAGAGCGTGAAGCAGAGCAGTACGTC.

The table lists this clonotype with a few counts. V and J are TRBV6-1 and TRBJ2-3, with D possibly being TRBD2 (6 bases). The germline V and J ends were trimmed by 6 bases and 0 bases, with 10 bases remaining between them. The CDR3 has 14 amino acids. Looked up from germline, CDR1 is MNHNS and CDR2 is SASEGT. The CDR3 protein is CASRRDFSTDTQYF. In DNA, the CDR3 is TGTGCCAGCAGACGGGACTTTAGCACAGATACGCAGTATTTT.

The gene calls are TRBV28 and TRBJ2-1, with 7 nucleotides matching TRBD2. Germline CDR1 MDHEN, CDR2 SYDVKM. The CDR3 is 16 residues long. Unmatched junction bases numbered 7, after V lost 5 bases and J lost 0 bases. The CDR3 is CASSPFTGGSYNEQFF. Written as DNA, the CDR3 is TGTGCCAGCAGTCCATTCACGGGGGGCTCCTACAATGAGCAGTTCTTC. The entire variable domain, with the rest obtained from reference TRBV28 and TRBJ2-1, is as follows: DVKVTQSSRYLVKRTGEKVFLECVQDMDHENMFWYRQDPGLGLRLIYFSYDVKMKEKGDIPEGYSVSREKKERFSLILESASTNQTSMYLCASSPFTGGSYNEQFFGPGTRLTVL.

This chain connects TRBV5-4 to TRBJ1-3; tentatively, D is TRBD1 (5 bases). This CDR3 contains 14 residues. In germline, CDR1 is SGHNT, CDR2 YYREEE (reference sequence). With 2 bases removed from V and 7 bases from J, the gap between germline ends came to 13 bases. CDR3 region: CASSFGQGGNTIYF. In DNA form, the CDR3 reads TGTGCCAGCAGCTTTGGGCAGGGAGGCAACACCATATATTTT.

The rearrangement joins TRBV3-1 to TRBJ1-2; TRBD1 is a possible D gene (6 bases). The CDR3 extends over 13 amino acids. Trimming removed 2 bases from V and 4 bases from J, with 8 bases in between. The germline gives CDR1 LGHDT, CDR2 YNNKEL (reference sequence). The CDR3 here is CASSQQGTYGYTF. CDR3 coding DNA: TGTGCCAGCAGCCAACAGGGGACCTATGGCTACACCTTC.

CDR3 protein: CASSLGGGADTEAFF. CDR3 DNA: TGTGCCAGCAGCTTGGGGGGGGGAGCGGACACTGAAGCTTTCTTT. The chain couples TRBV5-4 to TRBJ1-1; the D gene is possibly TRBD1 (5 bases). The CDR3 spans 15 residues. The germline gives CDR1 SGHNT, CDR2 YYREEE (reference sequence). Trimming left V 0 bases short and J 3 bases short, with 12 bases between.

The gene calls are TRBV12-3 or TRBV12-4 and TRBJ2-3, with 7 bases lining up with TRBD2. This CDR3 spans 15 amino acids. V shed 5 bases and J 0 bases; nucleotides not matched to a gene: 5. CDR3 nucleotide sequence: TGTGCCAGCAGTCCTTTTAGCGGGAGCACAGATACGCAGTATTTT. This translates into CASSPFSGSTDTQYF.

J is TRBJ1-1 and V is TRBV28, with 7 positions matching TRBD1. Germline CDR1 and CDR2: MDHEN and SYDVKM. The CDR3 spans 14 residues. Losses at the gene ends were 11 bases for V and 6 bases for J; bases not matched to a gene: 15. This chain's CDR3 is CAAAGGHSRAEAFF. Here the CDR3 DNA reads TGTGCCGCCGCAGGGGGACACTCCCGTGCTGAAGCTTTCTTT. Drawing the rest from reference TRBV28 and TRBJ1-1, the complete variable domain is DVKVTQSSRYLVKRTGEKVFLECVQDMDHENMFWYRQDPGLGLRLIYFSYDVKMKEKGDIPEGYSVSREKKERFSLILESASTNQTSMYLCAAAGGHSRAEAFFGQGTRLTVV.

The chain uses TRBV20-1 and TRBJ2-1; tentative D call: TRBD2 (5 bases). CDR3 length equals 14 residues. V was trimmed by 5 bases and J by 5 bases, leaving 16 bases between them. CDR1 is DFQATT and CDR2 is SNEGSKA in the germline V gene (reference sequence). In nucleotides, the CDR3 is TGCAGTGCTGTTGGACGACCGGGGAACAATGAGCAGTTCTTC. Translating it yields CSAVGRPGNNEQFF.

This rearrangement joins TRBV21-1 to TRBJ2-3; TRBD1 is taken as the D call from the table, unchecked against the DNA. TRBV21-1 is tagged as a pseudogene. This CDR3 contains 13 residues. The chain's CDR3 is CASSKAGGETQYF. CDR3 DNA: TGTGCCAGCAGCAAAGCGGGGGGCGAGACGCAGTATTTT.

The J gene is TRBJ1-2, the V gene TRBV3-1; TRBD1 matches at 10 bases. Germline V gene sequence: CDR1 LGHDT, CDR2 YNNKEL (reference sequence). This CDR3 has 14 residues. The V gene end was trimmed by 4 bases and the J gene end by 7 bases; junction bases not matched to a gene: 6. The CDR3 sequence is CASSRDRGSFGYTF. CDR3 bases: TGTGCCAGCAGCCGGGACAGGGGTTCCTTTGGCTACACCTTC. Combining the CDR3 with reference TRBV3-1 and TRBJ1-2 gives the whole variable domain DTAVSQTPKYLVTQMGNDKSIKCEQNLGHDTMYWYKQDSKKFLKIMFSYNNKELIINETVPNRFSPKSPDKAHLNLHINSLELGDSAVYFCASSRDRGSFGYTFGSGTRLTVV.

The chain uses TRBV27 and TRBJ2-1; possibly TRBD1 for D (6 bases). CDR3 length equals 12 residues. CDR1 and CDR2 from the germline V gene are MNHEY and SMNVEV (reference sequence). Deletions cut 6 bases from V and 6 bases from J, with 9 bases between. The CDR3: CASRLQGNEQFF. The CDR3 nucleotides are TGTGCCAGCAGATTACAGGGCAATGAGCAGTTCTTC.

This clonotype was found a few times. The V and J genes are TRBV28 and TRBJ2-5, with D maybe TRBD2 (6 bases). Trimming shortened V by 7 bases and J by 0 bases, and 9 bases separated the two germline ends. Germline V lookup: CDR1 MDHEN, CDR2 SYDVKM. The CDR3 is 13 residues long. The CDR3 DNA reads TGTGCCAGCAACCTAGCGAACCAAGAGACCCAGTACTTC. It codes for CASNLANQETQYF.

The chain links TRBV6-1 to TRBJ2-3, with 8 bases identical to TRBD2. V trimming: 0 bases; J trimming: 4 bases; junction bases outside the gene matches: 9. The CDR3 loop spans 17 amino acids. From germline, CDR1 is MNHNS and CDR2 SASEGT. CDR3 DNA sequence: TGTGCCAGCAGTGAAGCGGTCACCGGGGGGGTACCAGATACGCAGTATTTT. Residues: CASSEAVTGGVPDTQYF.

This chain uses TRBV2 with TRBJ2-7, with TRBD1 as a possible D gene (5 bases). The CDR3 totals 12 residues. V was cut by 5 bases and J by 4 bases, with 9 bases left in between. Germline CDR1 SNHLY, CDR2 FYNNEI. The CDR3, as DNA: TGTGCCAGCAGTCAGACAGCTTACGAGCAGTACGTC. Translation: CASSQTAYEQYV.

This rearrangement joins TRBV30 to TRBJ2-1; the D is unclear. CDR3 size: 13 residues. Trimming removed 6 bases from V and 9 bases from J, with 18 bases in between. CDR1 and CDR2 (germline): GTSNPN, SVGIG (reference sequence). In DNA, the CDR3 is TGTGCCTGTAACGAACAAACCTTGAGTGAGCAGTTCTTC. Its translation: CACNEQTLSEQFF.

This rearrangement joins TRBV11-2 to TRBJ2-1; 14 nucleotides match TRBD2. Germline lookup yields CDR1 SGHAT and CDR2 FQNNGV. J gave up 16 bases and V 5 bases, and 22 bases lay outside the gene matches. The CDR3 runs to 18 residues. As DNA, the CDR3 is TGTGCCAGCAGCACGACTGCAGGGACTAGCGGGAGAGGAGGGTGGGTATTCTTC. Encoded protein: CASSTTAGTSGRGGWVFF.